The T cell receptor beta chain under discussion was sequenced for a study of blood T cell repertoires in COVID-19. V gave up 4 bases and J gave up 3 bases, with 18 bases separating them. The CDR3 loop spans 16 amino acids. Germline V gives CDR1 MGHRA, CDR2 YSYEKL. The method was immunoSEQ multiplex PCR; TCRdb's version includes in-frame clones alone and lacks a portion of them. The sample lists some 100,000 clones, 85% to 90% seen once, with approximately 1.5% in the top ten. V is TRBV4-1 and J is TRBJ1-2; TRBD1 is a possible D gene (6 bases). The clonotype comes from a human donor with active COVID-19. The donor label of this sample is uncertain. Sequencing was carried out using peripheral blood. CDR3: CASSPGQFPRDYGYTF. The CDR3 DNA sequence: TGCGCCAGCAGCCCAGGACAGTTCCCGAGGGACTATGGCTACACCTTC.